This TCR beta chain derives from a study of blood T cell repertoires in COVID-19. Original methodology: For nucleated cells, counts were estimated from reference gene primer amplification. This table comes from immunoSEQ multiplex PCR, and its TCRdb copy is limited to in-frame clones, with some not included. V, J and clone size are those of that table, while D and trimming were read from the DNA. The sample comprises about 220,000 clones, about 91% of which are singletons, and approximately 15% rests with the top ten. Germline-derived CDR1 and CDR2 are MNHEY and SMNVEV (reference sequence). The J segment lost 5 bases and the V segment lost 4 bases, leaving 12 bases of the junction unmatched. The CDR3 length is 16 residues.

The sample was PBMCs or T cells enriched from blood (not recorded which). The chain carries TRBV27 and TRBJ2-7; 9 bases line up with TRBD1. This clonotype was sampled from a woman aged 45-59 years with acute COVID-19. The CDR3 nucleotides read TGTGCCAGCAGTTCGGGAAGGGACAGGGTGAAACACGAGCAGTACTTC. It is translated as CASSSGRDRVKHEQYF.